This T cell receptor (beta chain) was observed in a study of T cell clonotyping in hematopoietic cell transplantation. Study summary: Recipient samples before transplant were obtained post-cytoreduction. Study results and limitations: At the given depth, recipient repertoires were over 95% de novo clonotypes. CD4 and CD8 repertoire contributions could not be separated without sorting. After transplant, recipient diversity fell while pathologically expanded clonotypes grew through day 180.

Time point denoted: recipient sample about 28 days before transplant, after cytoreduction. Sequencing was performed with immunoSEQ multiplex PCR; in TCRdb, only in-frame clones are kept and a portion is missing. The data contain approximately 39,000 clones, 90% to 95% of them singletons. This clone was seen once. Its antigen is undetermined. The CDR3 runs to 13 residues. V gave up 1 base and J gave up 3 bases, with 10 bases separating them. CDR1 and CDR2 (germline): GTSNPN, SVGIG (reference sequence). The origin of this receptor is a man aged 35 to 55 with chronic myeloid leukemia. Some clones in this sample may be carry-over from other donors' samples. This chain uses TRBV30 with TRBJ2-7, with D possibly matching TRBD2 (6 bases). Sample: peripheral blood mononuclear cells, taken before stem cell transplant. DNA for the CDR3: TGTGCCTGGAGTGGGGGGGACGGCTACGAGCAGTACTTC. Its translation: CAWSGGDGYEQYF.